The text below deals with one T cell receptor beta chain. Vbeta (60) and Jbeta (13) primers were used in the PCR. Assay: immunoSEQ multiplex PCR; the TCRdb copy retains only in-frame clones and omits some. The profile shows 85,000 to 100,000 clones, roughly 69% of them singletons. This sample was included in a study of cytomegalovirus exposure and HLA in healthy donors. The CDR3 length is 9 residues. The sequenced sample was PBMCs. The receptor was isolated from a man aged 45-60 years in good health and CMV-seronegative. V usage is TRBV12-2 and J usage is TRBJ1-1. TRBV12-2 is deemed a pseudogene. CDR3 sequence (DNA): TGTGCAAGTCGGGTCGGGGCTTTCTTT. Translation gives CASRVGAFF.